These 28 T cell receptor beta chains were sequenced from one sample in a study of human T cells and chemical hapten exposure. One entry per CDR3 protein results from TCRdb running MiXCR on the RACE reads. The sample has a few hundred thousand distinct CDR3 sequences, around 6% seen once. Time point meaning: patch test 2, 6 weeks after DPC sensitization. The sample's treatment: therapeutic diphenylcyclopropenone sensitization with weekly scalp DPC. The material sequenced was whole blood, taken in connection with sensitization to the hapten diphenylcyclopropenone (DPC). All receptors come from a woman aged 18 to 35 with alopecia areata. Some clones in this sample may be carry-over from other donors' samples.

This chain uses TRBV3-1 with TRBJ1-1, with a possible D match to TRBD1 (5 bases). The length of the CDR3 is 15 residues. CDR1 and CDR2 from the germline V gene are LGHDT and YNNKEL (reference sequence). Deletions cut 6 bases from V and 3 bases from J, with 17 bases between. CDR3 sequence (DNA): TGTGCCAGCAGTCATGGCCCGGGGGTCGACACTGAAGCTTTCTTT. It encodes CASSHGPGVDTEAFF.

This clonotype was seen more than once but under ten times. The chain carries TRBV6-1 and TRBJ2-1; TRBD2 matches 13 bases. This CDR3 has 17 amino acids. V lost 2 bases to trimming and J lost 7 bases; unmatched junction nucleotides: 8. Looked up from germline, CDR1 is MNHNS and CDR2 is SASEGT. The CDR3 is CASSETGTSGAGNEQFF. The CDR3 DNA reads TGTGCCAGCAGTGAAACCGGGACTAGCGGGGCTGGGAATGAGCAGTTCTTC.

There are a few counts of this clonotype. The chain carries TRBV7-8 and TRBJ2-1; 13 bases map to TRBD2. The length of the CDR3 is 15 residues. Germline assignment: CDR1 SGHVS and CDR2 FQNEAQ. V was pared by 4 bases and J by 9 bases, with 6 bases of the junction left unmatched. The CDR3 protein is CASSSTSGGAGEQFF. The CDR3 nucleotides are TGTGCCAGCAGCTCCACTAGCGGGGGGGCAGGTGAGCAGTTCTTC.

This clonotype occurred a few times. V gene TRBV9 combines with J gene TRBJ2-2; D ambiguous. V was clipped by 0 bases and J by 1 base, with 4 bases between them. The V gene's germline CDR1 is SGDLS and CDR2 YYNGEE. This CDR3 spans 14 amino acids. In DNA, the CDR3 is TGTGCCAGCAGCGTAGACGGGAACACCGGGGAGCTGTTTTTT. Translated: CASSVDGNTGELFF.

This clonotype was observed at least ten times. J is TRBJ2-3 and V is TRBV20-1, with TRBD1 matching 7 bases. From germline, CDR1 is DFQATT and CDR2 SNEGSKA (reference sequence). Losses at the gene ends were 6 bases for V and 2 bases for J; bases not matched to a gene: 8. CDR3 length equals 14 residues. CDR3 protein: CSADSGQPTDTQYF. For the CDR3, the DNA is TGCAGTGCCGACTCGGGACAGCCCACAGATACGCAGTATTTT.

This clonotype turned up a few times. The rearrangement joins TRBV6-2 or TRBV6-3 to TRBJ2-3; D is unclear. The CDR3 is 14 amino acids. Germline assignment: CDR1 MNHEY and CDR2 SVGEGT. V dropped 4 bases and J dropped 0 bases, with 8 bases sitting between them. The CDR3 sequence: CASSFIESTDTQYF. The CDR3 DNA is TGTGCCAGCAGTTTCATAGAGAGCACAGATACGCAGTATTTT.

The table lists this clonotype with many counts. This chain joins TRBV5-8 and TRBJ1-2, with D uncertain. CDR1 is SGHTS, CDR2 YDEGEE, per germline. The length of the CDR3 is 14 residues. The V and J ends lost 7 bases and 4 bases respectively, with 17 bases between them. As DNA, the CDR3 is TGTGCCAGCGGGCTTTCAAGGCGGCTCTATGGCTACACCTTC. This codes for CASGLSRRLYGYTF.

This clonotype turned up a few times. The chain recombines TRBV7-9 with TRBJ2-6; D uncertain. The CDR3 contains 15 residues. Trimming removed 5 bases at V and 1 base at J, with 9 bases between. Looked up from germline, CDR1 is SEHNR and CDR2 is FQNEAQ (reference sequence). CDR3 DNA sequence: TGTGCCAGCAGCCCGACATCATCTGGGGCCAACGTCCTGACTTTC. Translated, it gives CASSPTSSGANVLTF.

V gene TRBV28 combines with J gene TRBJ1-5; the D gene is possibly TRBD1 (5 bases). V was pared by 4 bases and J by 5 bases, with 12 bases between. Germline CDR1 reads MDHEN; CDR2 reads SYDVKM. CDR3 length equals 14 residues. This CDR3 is CASSSGQGHQPQHF. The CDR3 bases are TGTGCCAGCAGTTCAGGACAAGGGCATCAGCCCCAGCATTTT. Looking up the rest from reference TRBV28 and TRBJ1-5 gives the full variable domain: DVKVTQSSRYLVKRTGEKVFLECVQDMDHENMFWYRQDPGLGLRLIYFSYDVKMKEKGDIPEGYSVSREKKERFSLILESASTNQTSMYLCASSSGQGHQPQHFGDGTRLSIL.

CDR3 in amino acids: CASSEFGGGYGYTF. The CDR3 DNA follows: TGTGCCAGCAGTGAGTTTGGGGGAGGCTATGGCTACACCTTC. The rearrangement uses TRBV25-1 and TRBJ1-2; TRBD1 might be the D (5 bases). Germline loops: CDR1 MGHDK, CDR2 SYGVNS. The ends were cut back, 3 bases at V and 4 bases at J, with 12 bases in the middle. The CDR3 loop spans 14 amino acids.

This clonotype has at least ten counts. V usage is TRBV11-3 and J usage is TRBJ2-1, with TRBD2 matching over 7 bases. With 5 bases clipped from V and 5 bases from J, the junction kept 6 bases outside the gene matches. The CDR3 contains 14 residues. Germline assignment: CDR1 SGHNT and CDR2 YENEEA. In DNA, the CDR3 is TGTGCCAGCAGCAAAATGGGGGGGGACAATGAGCAGTTCTTC. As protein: CASSKMGGDNEQFF.

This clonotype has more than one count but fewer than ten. In nucleotides, the CDR3 is TGTGCCAGCAGTTACGGGGGCTCAGGGCGCACTGAAGCTTTCTTT. Translating it yields CASSYGGSGRTEAFF. The chain has TRBV6-2 or TRBV6-3 and TRBJ1-1; D may be TRBD1 (6 bases). The V end lost 2 bases, the J end lost 4 bases, and 14 bases lay between the germline ends. CDR1 is MNHEY and CDR2 is SVGEGT in the germline V gene. The CDR3 has 15 residues.

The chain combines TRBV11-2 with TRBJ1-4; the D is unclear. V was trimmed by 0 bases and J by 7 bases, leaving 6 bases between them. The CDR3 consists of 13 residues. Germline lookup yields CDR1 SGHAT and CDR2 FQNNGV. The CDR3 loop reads CASSLDRSEKLFF. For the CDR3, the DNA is TGTGCCAGCAGCTTAGATAGAAGTGAAAAACTGTTTTTT.

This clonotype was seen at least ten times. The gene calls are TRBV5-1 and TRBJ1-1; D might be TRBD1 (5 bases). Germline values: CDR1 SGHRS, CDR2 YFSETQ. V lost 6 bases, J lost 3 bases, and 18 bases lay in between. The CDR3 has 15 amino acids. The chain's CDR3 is CASTQVGAGDTEAFF. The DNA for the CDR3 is TGCGCCAGCACCCAGGTGGGTGCGGGGGACACTGAAGCTTTCTTT.

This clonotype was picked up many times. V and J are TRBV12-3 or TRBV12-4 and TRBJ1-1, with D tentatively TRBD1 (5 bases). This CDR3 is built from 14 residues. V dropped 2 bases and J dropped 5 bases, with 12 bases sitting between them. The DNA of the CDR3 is TGTGCCAGCAGTTTATCGGGGGGAGAGACTGAAGCTTTCTTT. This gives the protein CASSLSGGETEAFF.

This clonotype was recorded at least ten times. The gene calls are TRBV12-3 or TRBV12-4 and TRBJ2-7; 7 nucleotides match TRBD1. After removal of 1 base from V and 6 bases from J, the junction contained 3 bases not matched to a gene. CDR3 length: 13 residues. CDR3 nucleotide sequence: TGTGCCAGCAGTTTAGTCCCAGGGGGCGAGCAGTACTTC. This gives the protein CASSLVPGGEQYF.

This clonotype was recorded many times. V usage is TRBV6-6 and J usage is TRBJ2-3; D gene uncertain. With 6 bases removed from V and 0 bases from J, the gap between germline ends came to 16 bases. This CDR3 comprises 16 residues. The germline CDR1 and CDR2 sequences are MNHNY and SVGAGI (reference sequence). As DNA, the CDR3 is TGTGCCAGCAGCAACGAAGGCAGCTTAAGCACAGATACGCAGTATTTT. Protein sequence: CASSNEGSLSTDTQYF.

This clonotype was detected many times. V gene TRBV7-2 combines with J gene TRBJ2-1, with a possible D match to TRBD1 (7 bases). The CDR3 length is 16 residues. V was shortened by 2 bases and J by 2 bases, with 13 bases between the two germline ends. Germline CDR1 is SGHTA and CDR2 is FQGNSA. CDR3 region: CASSLRPRGAYNEQFF. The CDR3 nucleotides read TGTGCCAGCAGCTTAAGGCCCAGGGGGGCCTACAATGAGCAGTTCTTC.

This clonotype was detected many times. CDR3 in amino acids: CSVRERTAAGGYTF. CDR3 nucleotides: TGCAGCGTTCGGGAGAGGACGGCGGCGGGGGGCTACACCTTC. The chain carries TRBV29-1 and TRBJ1-2; no clear D gene. V gave up 5 bases and J gave up 8 bases, with 21 bases separating them. The germline gives CDR1 SQVTM, CDR2 ANQGSEA. This CDR3 comprises 14 residues.

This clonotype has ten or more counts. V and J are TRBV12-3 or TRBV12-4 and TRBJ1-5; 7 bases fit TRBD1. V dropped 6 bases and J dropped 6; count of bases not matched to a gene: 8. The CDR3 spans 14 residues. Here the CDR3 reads CASSHDRESQPQHF. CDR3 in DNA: TGTGCCAGCAGCCACGACAGGGAGAGTCAGCCCCAGCATTTT.

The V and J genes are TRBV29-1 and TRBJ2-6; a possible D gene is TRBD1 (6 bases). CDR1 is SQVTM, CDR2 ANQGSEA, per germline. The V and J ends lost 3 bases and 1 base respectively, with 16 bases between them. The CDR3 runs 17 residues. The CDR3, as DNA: TGCAGCGTTGATTCGGGACAAGCTGGATCTGGGGCCAACGTCCTGACTTTC. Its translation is CSVDSGQAGSGANVLTF.

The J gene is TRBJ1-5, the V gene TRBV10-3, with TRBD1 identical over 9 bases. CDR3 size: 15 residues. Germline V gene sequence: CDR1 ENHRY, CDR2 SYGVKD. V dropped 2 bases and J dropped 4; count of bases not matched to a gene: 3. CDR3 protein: CAISERTGANQPQHF. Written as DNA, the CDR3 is TGTGCCATCAGTGAGCGGACAGGGGCAAATCAGCCCCAGCATTTT.

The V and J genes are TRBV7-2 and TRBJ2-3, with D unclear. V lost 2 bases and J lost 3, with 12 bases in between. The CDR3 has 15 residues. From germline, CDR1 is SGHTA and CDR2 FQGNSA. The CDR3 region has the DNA TGTGCCAGCAGCTTAAGCAGACCGGAGACAGATACGCAGTATTTT. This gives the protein CASSLSRPETDTQYF.

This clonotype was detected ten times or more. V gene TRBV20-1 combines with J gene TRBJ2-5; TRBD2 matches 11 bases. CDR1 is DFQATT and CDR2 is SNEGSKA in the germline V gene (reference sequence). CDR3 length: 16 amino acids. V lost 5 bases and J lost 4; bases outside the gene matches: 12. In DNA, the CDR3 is TGCAGTGCTCCTACTAGCGGGGGAGTAGGGCGAGAGACCCAGTACTTC. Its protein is CSAPTSGGVGRETQYF.

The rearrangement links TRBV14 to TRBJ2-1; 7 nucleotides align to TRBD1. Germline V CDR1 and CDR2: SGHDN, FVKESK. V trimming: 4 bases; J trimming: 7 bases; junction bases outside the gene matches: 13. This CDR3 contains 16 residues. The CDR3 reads CASSPRTGTAWNEQFF. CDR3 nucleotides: TGTGCCAGCAGCCCTAGGACAGGTACAGCGTGGAATGAGCAGTTCTTC.

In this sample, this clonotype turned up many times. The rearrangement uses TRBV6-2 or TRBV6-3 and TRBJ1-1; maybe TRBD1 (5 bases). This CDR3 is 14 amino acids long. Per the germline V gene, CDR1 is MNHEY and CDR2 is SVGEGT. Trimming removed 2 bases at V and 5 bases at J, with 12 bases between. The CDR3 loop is CASSYRGGVTEAFF. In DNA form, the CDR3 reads TGTGCCAGCAGTTACAGGGGTGGTGTTACTGAAGCTTTCTTT.

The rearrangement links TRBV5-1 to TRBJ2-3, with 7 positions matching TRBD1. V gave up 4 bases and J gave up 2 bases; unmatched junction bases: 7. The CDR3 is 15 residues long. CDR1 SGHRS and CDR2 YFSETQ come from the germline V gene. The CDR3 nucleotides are TGCGCCAGCAGCCGGACAGGACTGTCCACAGATACGCAGTATTTT. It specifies CASSRTGLSTDTQYF.

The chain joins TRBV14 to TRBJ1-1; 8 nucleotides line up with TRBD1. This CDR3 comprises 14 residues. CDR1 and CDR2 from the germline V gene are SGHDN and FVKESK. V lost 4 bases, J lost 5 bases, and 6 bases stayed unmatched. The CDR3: CASSPRQGRTEAFF. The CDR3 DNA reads TGTGCCAGCAGCCCCCGACAGGGGAGAACTGAAGCTTTCTTT.